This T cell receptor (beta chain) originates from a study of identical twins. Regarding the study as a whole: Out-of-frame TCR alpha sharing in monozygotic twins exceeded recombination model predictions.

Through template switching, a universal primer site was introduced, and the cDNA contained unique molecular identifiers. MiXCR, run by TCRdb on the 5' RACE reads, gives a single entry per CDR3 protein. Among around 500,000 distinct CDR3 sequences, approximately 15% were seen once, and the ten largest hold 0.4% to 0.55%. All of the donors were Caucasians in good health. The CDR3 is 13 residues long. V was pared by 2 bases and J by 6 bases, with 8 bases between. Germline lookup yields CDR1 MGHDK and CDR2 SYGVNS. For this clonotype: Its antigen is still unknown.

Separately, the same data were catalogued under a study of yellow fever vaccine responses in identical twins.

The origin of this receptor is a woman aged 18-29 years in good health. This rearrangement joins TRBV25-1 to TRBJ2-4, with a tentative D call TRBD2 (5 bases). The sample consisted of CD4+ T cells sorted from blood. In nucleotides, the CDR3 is TGTGCCAGCAGTGAACCCCGGGGAAACATTCAGTACTTC. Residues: CASSEPRGNIQYF.